The source of this T cell receptor (beta chain) is a study of Ad26.COV2.S vaccination and SARS-CoV-2 variants. Study overall: Ad26.COV2.S, an intramuscular injection, was given once or twice 56 days apart.

This clone is a singleton in its sample. Libraries were prepared by immunoSEQ multiplex PCR; TCRdb keeps only in-frame clonotypes and omits some of them. The table shows under 600,000 clones, with approximately 90% occurring only once. Treatment described: about 20 received Ad26.COV2.S at low or high dose, single or two shots; a few received placebo; per-sample allocation not given. Sampling took place 63 days after the first vaccine or placebo injection. With V trimmed by 3 bases and J by 6 bases, 7 bases remained unmatched. This CDR3 comprises 17 residues. Germline values: CDR1 SGDLS, CDR2 YYNGEE. The receptor was isolated from a person between 18 and 59 years old who received the Ad26.COV2.S COVID-19 vaccine or a placebo. This chain links TRBV9 with TRBJ2-2; 14 nucleotides align to TRBD2. The sample here was peripheral blood, taken in a trial of Ad26.COV2.S vaccine versus placebo. In DNA, the CDR3 is TGTGCCAGCAGCGCGGGACTAGCGGGAGTTGAGGCCGGGGAGCTGTTTTTT. Translation gives CASSAGLAGVEAGELFF.